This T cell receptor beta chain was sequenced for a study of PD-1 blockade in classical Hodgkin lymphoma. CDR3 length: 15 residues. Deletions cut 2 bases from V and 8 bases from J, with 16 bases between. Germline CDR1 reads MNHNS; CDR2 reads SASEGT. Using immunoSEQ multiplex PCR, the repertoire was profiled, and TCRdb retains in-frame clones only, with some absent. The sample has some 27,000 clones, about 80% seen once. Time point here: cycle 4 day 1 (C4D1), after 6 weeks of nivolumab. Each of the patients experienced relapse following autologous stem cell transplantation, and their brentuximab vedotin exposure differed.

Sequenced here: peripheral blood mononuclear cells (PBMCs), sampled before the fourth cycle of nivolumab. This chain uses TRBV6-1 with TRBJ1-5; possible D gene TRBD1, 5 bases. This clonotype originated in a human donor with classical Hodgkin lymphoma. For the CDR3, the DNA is TGTGCCAGCAGTGAACAGGGCAGGGTTTACGAGCCCCAGCATTTT. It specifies CASSEQGRVYEPQHF.